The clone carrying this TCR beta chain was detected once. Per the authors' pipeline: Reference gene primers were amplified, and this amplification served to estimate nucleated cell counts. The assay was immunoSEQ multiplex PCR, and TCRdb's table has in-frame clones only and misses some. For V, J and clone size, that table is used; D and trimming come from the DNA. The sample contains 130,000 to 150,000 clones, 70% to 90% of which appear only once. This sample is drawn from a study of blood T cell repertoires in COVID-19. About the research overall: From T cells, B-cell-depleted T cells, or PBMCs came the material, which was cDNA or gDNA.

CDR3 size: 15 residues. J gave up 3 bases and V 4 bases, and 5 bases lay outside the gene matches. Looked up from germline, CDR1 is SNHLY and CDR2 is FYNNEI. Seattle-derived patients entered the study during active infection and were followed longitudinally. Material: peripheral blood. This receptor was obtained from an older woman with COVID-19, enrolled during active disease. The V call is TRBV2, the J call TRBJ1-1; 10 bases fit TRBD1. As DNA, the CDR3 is TGTGCCAGCAGTGGGGACAGGGGTTCCGACACTGAAGCTTTCTTT. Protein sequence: CASSGDRGSDTEAFF.